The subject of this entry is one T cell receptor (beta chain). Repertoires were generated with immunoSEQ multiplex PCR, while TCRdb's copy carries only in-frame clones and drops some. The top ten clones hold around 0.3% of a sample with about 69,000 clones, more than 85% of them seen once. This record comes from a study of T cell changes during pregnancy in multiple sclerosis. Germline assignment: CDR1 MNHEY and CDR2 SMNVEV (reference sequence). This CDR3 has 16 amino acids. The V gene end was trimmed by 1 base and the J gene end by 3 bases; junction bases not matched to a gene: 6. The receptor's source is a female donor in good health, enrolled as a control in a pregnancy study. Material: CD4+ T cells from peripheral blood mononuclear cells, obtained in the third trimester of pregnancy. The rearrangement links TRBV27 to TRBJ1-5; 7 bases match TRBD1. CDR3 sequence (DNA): TGTGCCAGCAGTTTATATGGGGGACAGTTCAATCAGCCCCAGCATTTT. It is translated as CASSLYGGQFNQPQHF.